This is a list of T cell receptor beta chains from one sample in a study of T cell repertoires in cytomegalovirus infection. Each CDR3 protein gets one entry after TCRdb re-called the reads with MiXCR. The table has about a million distinct CDR3 sequences, about a third seen once; the top ten hold 13%. Their recognized antigens are unknown. Specimen: cultured CD8+ T cells from PBMCs, collected from culture after CMV antigen stimulation. These receptors originate from a human donor in good health (CMV status not recorded). Some clones in this sample may be carry-over from other donors' samples. Both conserved end residues are part of each CDR3. D genes are given only for firm matches. Where a row states a size, it is once, few, many or the class of an expanded clone; other rows omit it.

>13|TRBV4-1|NA|TRBJ2-1|NA
CASSQARDNEQFF
TGCGCCAGCAGCCAAGCCAGGGACAATGAGCAGTTCTTC
>10|TRBV29-1|NA|TRBJ1-2|NA
CSVDLRGDTF
TGCAGCGTTGACCTTAGGGGTGACACCTTC
>16|TRBV9|NA|TRBJ2-2|NA
CASSVGWTANTGELFF
TGTGCCAGCAGCGTAGGGTGGACGGCGAACACCGGGGAGCTGTTTTTT
>16|TRBV20-1|NA|TRBJ1-6|NA
CSAPLEEGSYNSPLHF
TGCAGTGCTCCATTGGAGGAGGGCTCCTATAATTCACCCCTCCACTTT
>13|TRBV10-3|NA|TRBJ2-7|many
CAISERGDIEQYF
TGTGCCATCAGTGAAAGGGGTGACATCGAGCAGTACTTC
>14|TRBV2|TRBD1|TRBJ1-1|few
CASSETGTNTEAFF
TGTGCCAGCAGTGAGACAGGGACCAACACTGAAGCTTTCTTT
>13|TRBV7-4|NA|TRBJ1-2|NA
CASSFRGSDGYTF
TGTGCCAGCAGCTTCAGGGGTTCGGATGGCTACACCTTC
>19|TRBV24-1|NA|TRBJ1-1|few
CATSAPGKDIPYPNTEAFF
TGTGCCACCAGTGCGCCAGGGAAAGATATCCCCTACCCGAACACTGAAGCTTTCTTT
>16|TRBV7-2|TRBD1|TRBJ2-2|NA
CASSSWDRGLPGELFF
TGTGCCAGCAGCTCCTGGGACAGGGGGCTCCCCGGGGAGCTGTTTTTT
>14|TRBV27|NA|TRBJ2-3|NA
CASTPGLATDTQYF
TGTGCCAGCACCCCCGGACTTGCCACAGATACGCAGTATTTT
>16|TRBV9|NA|TRBJ1-1|NA
CASSVAPGLLNTEAFF
TGTGCCAGCAGCGTAGCCCCAGGGCTTTTGAACACTGAAGCTTTCTTT
>13|TRBV7-6|TRBD1|TRBJ1-6|NA
CASATGKNSPLHF
TGTGCCAGCGCGACAGGGAAGAACTCACCCCTCCACTTT
>16|TRBV6-1|TRBD2|TRBJ2-1|NA
CASSASRASGGNEQFF
TGTGCCAGCAGTGCCTCCCGAGCTAGCGGGGGAAATGAGCAGTTCTTC
>17|TRBV28|TRBD1|TRBJ2-1|many
CASSTTRQGANYNEQFF
TGTGCCAGCAGTACCACTCGACAGGGGGCGAATTACAATGAGCAGTTCTTC
>13|TRBV7-9|NA|TRBJ1-4|NA
CASSNSLNEKLFF
TGTGCCAGCAGTAACTCTCTTAATGAAAAACTGTTTTTT
>13|TRBV12-3/TRBV12-4|NA|TRBJ1-1|once
CASSLGPQGEAFF
TGTGCCAGCAGTTTAGGACCCCAGGGGGAAGCTTTCTTT
>15|TRBV20-1|NA|TRBJ1-5|NA
CSARDQGFSNQPQHF
TGCAGTGCTAGAGATCAGGGATTTAGCAATCAGCCCCAGCATTTT
>14|TRBV7-8|NA|TRBJ2-1|many
CASSLAQGFEKQFF
TGTGCCAGCAGCTTAGCACAGGGTTTTGAGAAGCAGTTCTTC
>17|TRBV6-6|NA|TRBJ2-7|NA
CASSPPKGKTPSYEQYF
TGTGCCAGCAGCCCACCAAAGGGTAAGACCCCTTCCTACGAGCAGTACTTC
>17|TRBV15|NA|TRBJ1-6|few
CATSRDVSVEGSSPLHF
TGTGCCACCAGCAGAGATGTATCGGTGGAAGGAAGTTCACCCCTCCACTTT
>21|TRBV7-9|TRBD2|TRBJ2-6|few
CASSSVGGLAGVYSGANVLTF
TGTGCCAGCAGCTCAGTGGGCGGACTAGCGGGGGTTTACTCTGGGGCCAACGTCCTGACTTTC
>17|TRBV7-6|TRBD1|TRBJ1-6|many
CASSPRDRGSYNSPLHF
TGTGCCAGCAGCCCCCGGGACAGGGGGTCCTATAATTCACCCCTCCACTTT
>15|TRBV7-2|TRBD2|TRBJ2-3|many
CAVGGLAGRTDTQYF
TGTGCCGTCGGGGGACTAGCGGGGAGAACAGATACGCAGTATTTT
>12|TRBV10-3|NA|TRBJ2-3|NA
CAIRLSKDTQYF
TGTGCCATCCGGCTTAGCAAAGATACGCAGTATTTT
>15|TRBV7-6|NA|TRBJ1-6|many
CASSLGDSYNSPLHF
TGTGCCAGCAGCTTAGGGGACTCCTATAATTCACCCCTCCACTTT
>19|TRBV5-4|NA|TRBJ2-3|few
CASSLVDVGQPLSTDTQYF
TGTGCCAGCAGCTTGGTAGACGTGGGCCAGCCCCTTAGCACAGATACGCAGTATTTT
>13|TRBV7-9|NA|TRBJ2-7|many
CATGGGSSYEQYF
TGTGCCACCGGAGGGGGTTCCTCCTACGAGCAGTACTTC
>14|TRBV20-1|TRBD2|TRBJ2-1|NA
CSARASGGDNEQFF
TGCAGTGCTAGAGCCAGCGGGGGTGACAATGAGCAGTTCTTC
>15|TRBV24-1|NA|TRBJ2-2|NA
CATSDGTSVTGELFF
TGTGCCACCAGTGATGGGACGTCGGTCACCGGGGAGCTGTTTTTT
>14|TRBV7-3|NA|TRBJ1-1|NA
CASEGSGVNTEAFF
TGTGCCAGCGAAGGGAGTGGCGTGAACACTGAAGCTTTCTTT
>15|TRBV5-4|TRBD1|TRBJ1-1|NA
CASSLRGTGGNEAFF
TGTGCCAGCAGCTTGAGGGGGACAGGGGGCAATGAAGCTTTCTTT
>14|TRBV6-5|NA|TRBJ1-1|NA
CASRNLGGSTEAFF
TGTGCCAGCCGAAACCTAGGGGGTAGCACTGAAGCTTTCTTT
>13|TRBV7-9|NA|TRBJ2-4|many
CASSPVPENIQYF
TGTGCCAGCAGCCCCGTTCCGGAAAACATTCAGTACTTC
>18|TRBV4-1|NA|TRBJ1-5|few
CASSQEWEMGPVHQPQHF
TGCGCCAGCAGCCAAGAGTGGGAGATGGGACCGGTGCATCAGCCCCAGCATTTT
>14|TRBV10-3|TRBD1|TRBJ1-2|few
CAIRGTERGDGYTF
TGTGCCATCAGGGGGACAGAAAGGGGGGATGGCTACACCTTC
>15|TRBV6-5|NA|TRBJ2-3|few
CASSYSSWSTDTQYF
TGTGCCAGCAGTTACTCGTCATGGAGCACAGATACGCAGTATTTT
>15|TRBV13|TRBD2|TRBJ2-5|NA
CASSLKRGGPETQYF
TGTGCCAGCAGCTTAAAGCGGGGGGGCCCAGAGACCCAGTACTTC
>14|TRBV7-4|NA|TRBJ1-1|NA
CASSVGTVGTEAFF
TGTGCCAGCAGCGTCGGGACGGTGGGGACTGAAGCTTTCTTT